This paragraph covers one TCR beta chain sequence. Antigen: not known. The source of the sample is a study of cytomegalovirus exposure and HLA in healthy donors. Study results and limitations: The study put 150 to 200 TCR beta chains on its list as cytomegalovirus-associated.

Germline CDR1 reads SGHNT; CDR2 reads YYREEE (reference sequence). The CDR3 is made up of 15 amino acids. V dropped 7 bases and J dropped 2; count of bases not matched to a gene: 9. PCR used 60 Vbeta primers and 13 Jbeta primers. Clones were read by immunoSEQ multiplex PCR, and TCRdb kept only the in-frame ones, dropping some. The sample includes more than 80,000 clones, around 79% of them seen just once. The sequenced sample was PBMCs. The J gene is TRBJ2-5, the V gene TRBV5-4, with 9 bases matching TRBD2. The sequence derives from a man aged 55 to 70 in good health and CMV-seronegative. The CDR3 spells CASGRVSGGQETQYF. DNA of the CDR3: TGTGCCAGCGGACGAGTAAGCGGGGGGCAAGAGACCCAGTACTTC.